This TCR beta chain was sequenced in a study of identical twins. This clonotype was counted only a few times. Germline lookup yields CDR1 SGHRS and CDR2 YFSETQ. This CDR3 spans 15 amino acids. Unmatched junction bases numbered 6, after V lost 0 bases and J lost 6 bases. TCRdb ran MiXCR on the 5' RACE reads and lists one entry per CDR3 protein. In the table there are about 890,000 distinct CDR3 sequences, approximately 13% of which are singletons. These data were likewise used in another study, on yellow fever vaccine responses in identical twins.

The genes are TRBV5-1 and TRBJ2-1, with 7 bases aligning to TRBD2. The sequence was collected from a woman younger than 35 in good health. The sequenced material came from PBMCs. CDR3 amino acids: CASSLVGTTFNEQFF. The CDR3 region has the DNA TGCGCCAGCAGCTTGGTTGGGACTACCTTCAATGAGCAGTTCTTC.